This T cell receptor beta chain was captured in a study of shared clonotypes between healthy human individuals. Study results and limitations: An effect of sequencing depth on clonotype sharing among donors was expected.

Note on this clone: Its antigen is currently unknown.

The authors split each subset's genomic DNA evenly across several immunoSEQ plates. As handled by the study authors: Filtering differed, since immunoSEQ gave only junction sequences and no quality scores. Sequencing used immunoSEQ multiplex PCR; TCRdb keeps in-frame clones, though not all of them. The DNA was the basis for D and trimming; V, J and clone size are from that table. The table shows over a million clones, with around 78% occurring only once. The source of this sequence is a young man in good health. Some clones in this sample may be carry-over from other donors' samples. The sequenced sample consisted of memory CD4+ T cells from PBMCs. Subset specified: CD45RA-negative fraction.

The CDR3 nucleotides read TGTGCCAGCAGTGAGAGACAGCAAACAGATACGCAGTATTTT. Its protein product is CASSERQQTDTQYF. The chain links TRBV2 to TRBJ2-3, with D perhaps matching TRBD1 (5 bases). This CDR3 is built from 14 residues. V lost 3 bases, J lost 3 bases, and 10 bases lay in between. The germline V gene has CDR1 SNHLY and CDR2 FYNNEI.